This is a list of T cell receptor beta chains from one sample in a study. Each CDR3 protein is one row after TCRdb ran MiXCR on the RT-PCR reads. The repertoire has fewer than 800,000 distinct CDR3 sequences, approximately 14% of them found once; the top ten carry 3% to 4.5%. The specimen was memory CD4+ T cells from blood. Receptors were obtained from a female donor in good health, serving as a healthy control. The CDR3 runs from the conserved cysteine through the conserved F or W. The D gene is left open where the match is weak. The size field is filled for only some rows; it gives once, few, many or a size class.

clone_size	v_call	j_call	d_call	cdr3_nt	cdr3_aa
many	TRBV7-9	TRBJ1-4	.	TGTGCCAGCAGCTTCCCATCGACAACTAATGAAAAACTGTTTTTT	CASSFPSTTNEKLFF
few	TRBV12-5	TRBJ2-1	TRBD1	TGTGCTAGTGGTTTGGACAGGGGGGCGGTTAATGAGCAGTTCTTC	CASGLDRGAVNEQFF
few	TRBV18	TRBJ2-2	TRBD2	TGTGCCAGCTCACCATCGACAGCGGGGGCGGCCGGGGAGCTGTTTTTT	CASSPSTAGAAGELFF
many	TRBV10-3	TRBJ2-2	TRBD1	TGTGCCATCAGTGGGACAGGGGGAACCGGGGAGCTGTTTTTT	CAISGTGGTGELFF
many	TRBV29-1	TRBJ2-2	TRBD1	TGCAGCGCGGACAGGGGGATAAACACCGGGGAGCTGTTTTTT	CSADRGINTGELFF
few	TRBV5-1	TRBJ2-3	.	TGCGCCAGCAGCTTAACTAGTTTCACAGATACGCAGTATTTT	CASSLTSFTDTQYF
.	TRBV11-2	TRBJ1-3	.	TGTGCCAGCAGCACGCACGGACAGCCGGGAAACACCATATATTTT	CASSTHGQPGNTIYF
few	TRBV2	TRBJ1-4	.	TGTGCCAGCAGAGACGAGGATGAAAAACTGTTTTTT	CASRDEDEKLFF
few	TRBV7-8	TRBJ1-5	.	TGTGCCAGCAGCTTAGCAGGGTCTAGCAATCAGCCCCAGCATTTT	CASSLAGSSNQPQHF
many	TRBV9	TRBJ2-2	.	TGTGCCAGCAGCGTACAGGGAATGAACACCGGGGAGCTGTTTTTT	CASSVQGMNTGELFF
.	TRBV20-1	TRBJ2-7	.	TGCAGTGCTAGAAACGACGGGGCCTCCTACGAGCAGTACTTC	CSARNDGASYEQYF
few	TRBV7-9	TRBJ2-3	TRBD1	TGTGCCAGCAGCTTAGGACAGGGAGACGCAGATACGCAGTATTTT	CASSLGQGDADTQYF
few	TRBV9	TRBJ2-4	TRBD2	TGTGCCAGCAGCGTAGTTGATGGCGGGGGGGCCAAAAACATTCAGTACTTC	CASSVVDGGGAKNIQYF
.	TRBV7-3	TRBJ2-2	.	TGTGCCAGCAGCCACGGAGGGCTTAGCACCGGGGAGCTGTTTTTT	CASSHGGLSTGELFF
many	TRBV18	TRBJ1-2	.	TGTGCCAGCTCACGGAACACAGGGCGGGGCTACACCTTC	CASSRNTGRGYTF
few	TRBV5-1	TRBJ2-3	TRBD1	TGCGCCAGCAGCTTGGCCTCGTCAGGGGGTCCCACAGATACGCAGTATTTT	CASSLASSGGPTDTQYF
many	TRBV4-3	TRBJ2-2	.	TGCGCCAGCAGCCCTGGCCTCAGGGACACCGGGGAGCTGTTTTTT	CASSPGLRDTGELFF
many	TRBV28	TRBJ2-4	.	TGTGCCAGCAGTCCACAACTAGGGAACATTCAGTACTTC	CASSPQLGNIQYF
.	TRBV6-5	TRBJ2-1	TRBD1	TGTGCCACCCGCGGGACAGGGGTGGGTGAGCAGTTCTTC	CATRGTGVGEQFF
.	TRBV2	TRBJ1-3	.	TGTGCCAGCAGTGAAGGAAACACCATATATTTT	CASSEGNTIYF
many	TRBV6-1	TRBJ1-5	TRBD1	TGTGCCAGCAGTGACTTACAGGGGCAGCCCCAGCATTTT	CASSDLQGQPQHF
few	TRBV7-8	TRBJ2-7	TRBD2	TGTGCCAGCAGCTTAGGTCGGCGGGGGGTCTACGAGCAGTACTTC	CASSLGRRGVYEQYF
.	TRBV12-3/TRBV12-4	TRBJ2-3	.	TGTGCCAGCGGATGGACCCCCAAGGGCACAGATACGCAGTATTTT	CASGWTPKGTDTQYF
many	TRBV7-3	TRBJ2-1	TRBD2	TGTGCCAGCAGCCTTACTAGCGGGAGGGGTAGTGAGCAGTTCTTC	CASSLTSGRGSEQFF
few	TRBV9	TRBJ2-5	.	TGTGCCAGCAGCCTCGGGAGTTGGGGGACCCAGTACTTC	CASSLGSWGTQYF
few	TRBV12-3/TRBV12-4	TRBJ1-5	.	TGTGCCAGCAGTCCCCAAGGCGGCGGGCCCAATCAGCCCCAGCATTTT	CASSPQGGGPNQPQHF
.	TRBV5-1	TRBJ1-1	.	TGCGCCAGCAGCTGGCTAAGGGTCGGGAACACTGAAGCTTTCTTT	CASSWLRVGNTEAFF
few	TRBV10-3	TRBJ1-1	.	TGTGCCATCAGTGAGAGGGAGGGATTTTTGAACACTGAAGCTTTCTTT	CAISEREGFLNTEAFF
few	TRBV7-2	TRBJ2-5	TRBD1	TGTGCCAGCAGCCCCGGGGGGACAGGGTCGGAGACCCAGTACTTC	CASSPGGTGSETQYF
few	TRBV7-8	TRBJ2-7	.	TGTGCCAGCAGATTTGGGCACCTAACAGACTACGAGCAGTACTTC	CASRFGHLTDYEQYF
many	TRBV6-6	TRBJ2-2	.	TGTGCCAGCAGTTACAGGGAGACCGGGGAGCTGTTTTTT	CASSYRETGELFF
few	TRBV27	TRBJ1-5	.	TGTGCCAGCCTCTATAGCAATCAGCCCCAGCATTTT	CASLYSNQPQHF
few	TRBV6-1	TRBJ2-1	.	TGTGCCAGCAGGTCCTTCCTAGTGGAAAATGAGCAGTTCTTC	CASRSFLVENEQFF
few	TRBV20-1	TRBJ1-5	.	TGCAGTGCTAGTCGGACAGCTCCCACCAATCAGCCCCAGCATTTT	CSASRTAPTNQPQHF
.	TRBV5-5	TRBJ2-1	.	TGTGCCAGCAGCTTGGGACAGGAAATCTCCTACAATGAGCAGTTCTTC	CASSLGQEISYNEQFF
few	TRBV20-1	TRBJ2-3	TRBD2	TGCAGTGCTAGCCCTCTAGCGGGGGCCACAGATACGCAGTATTTT	CSASPLAGATDTQYF
.	TRBV6-6	TRBJ1-2	.	TGTGCCAGTTGGACTGCCGGCTATGGCTACACCTTC	CASWTAGYGYTF
few	TRBV6-6	TRBJ1-1	.	TGTGCCAGCAGTTACGGAAGCGGGGGGAACACTGAAGCTTTCTTT	CASSYGSGGNTEAFF
few	TRBV20-1	TRBJ2-4	.	TGCAGTGCTAGTGCTTCGGGGGTCCAAAACATTCAGTACTTC	CSASASGVQNIQYF